One and the same sample provided the 12 T cell receptor beta chains below, sequenced in a study of a mutant IDH1 vaccine in newly diagnosed glioma. Their antigens remain unidentified. The method was immunoSEQ multiplex PCR; TCRdb's version includes in-frame clones alone and lacks a portion of them. The repertoire holds roughly 30,000 clones, with about four fifths as singletons. The time point denotes: week 5, during vaccination. The study gave 300 ug of mutant IDH1 20-mer peptide per vaccine dose, with topical imiquimod. The sample was PBMCs, taken from a glioma patient whose treatment included an IDH1 peptide vaccine. The receptor set was obtained from a man in his thirties or forties with glioma.

This clone was seen once. This chain joins TRBV30 and TRBJ2-5; D possibly matches TRBD1 or TRBD2 (5 bases each). The CDR3 is made up of 13 amino acids. Trimming cost V 5 bases and J 2 bases, with 12 bases left between them. CDR1 and CDR2 (germline): GTSNPN, SVGIG (reference sequence). The DNA of the CDR3 is TGTGCCTGGGGGGGAGCTTTTCAAGAGACCCAGTACTTC. Translation gives CAWGGAFQETQYF.

J is TRBJ2-5 and V is TRBV25-1, with TRBD2 matching over 7 bases. Germline V gene lookup returns CDR1 MGHDK and CDR2 SYGVNS. Unmatched junction bases numbered 4, after V lost 1 base and J lost 2 bases. The CDR3 extends over 15 amino acids. The CDR3 region has the DNA TGTGCCAGCAGTGAATCGCAGGGAGGGCAAGAGACCCAGTACTTC. Its protein product is CASSESQGGQETQYF.

The chain links TRBV15 to TRBJ2-7, with TRBD2 matching 8 bases. The V gene end was trimmed by 0 bases and the J gene end by 5 bases; junction bases not matched to a gene: 18. This CDR3 is built from 19 residues. From germline, CDR1 is LNHNV and CDR2 YYDKDF (reference sequence). The CDR3 bases are TGTGCCACCAGCAGAGATGCGAGGGTCTCGGGGACGGGGGGGAACGAGCAGTACTTC. Translating gives CATSRDARVSGTGGNEQYF.

V gene TRBV30 combines with J gene TRBJ2-7; D remains unclear. CDR3 size: 12 residues. From germline, CDR1 is GTSNPN and CDR2 SVGIG (reference sequence). With 1 base removed from V and 3 bases from J, the gap between germline ends came to 7 bases. CDR3 sequence reads: CAWSEAVYEQYF. The DNA of the CDR3 is TGTGCCTGGAGTGAGGCGGTCTACGAGCAGTACTTC.

The genes are TRBV9 and TRBJ2-5; 7 bases match TRBD2. The V gene's germline CDR1 is SGDLS and CDR2 YYNGEE. With 3 bases clipped from V and 4 bases from J, the junction kept 6 bases outside the gene matches. This CDR3 has 14 residues. The CDR3 here is CASSEGGSVETQYF. The DNA of the CDR3 is TGTGCCAGCAGCGAAGGCGGGAGTGTAGAGACCCAGTACTTC.

V is TRBV6-1 and J is TRBJ1-2; D is perhaps TRBD1 (6 bases). The CDR3 runs to 12 residues. V dropped 7 bases and J dropped 2 bases, with 8 bases sitting between them. CDR1 and CDR2 (germline): MNHNS, SASEGT. The CDR3 here is CASKDSNYGYTF. The CDR3 DNA reads as TGTGCCAGCAAGGACAGCAACTATGGCTACACCTTC.

This rearrangement joins TRBV6-6 to TRBJ1-5; TRBD1 agrees at 10 bases. The trim removed 10 bases at V and 4 bases at J, leaving 10 bases unmatched. The germline V gene has CDR1 MNHNY and CDR2 SVGAGI (reference sequence). The CDR3 totals 15 residues. For the CDR3, the DNA is TGTGCCACATCCGGGACAGGGGTCGGGAATCAGCCCCAGCATTTT. Amino acids: CATSGTGVGNQPQHF.

The CDR3 protein is CSAVTTGALHF. The CDR3 DNA is TGCAGTGCCGTCACCACGGGGGCTCTCCACTTT. The chain uses TRBV20-1 and TRBJ1-6, with D perhaps TRBD1 (6 bases). The CDR3 is 11 amino acids. With 6 bases removed from V and 16 bases from J, the gap between germline ends came to 16 bases. The V gene's germline CDR1 is DFQATT and CDR2 SNEGSKA (reference sequence).

This chain uses TRBV7-9 with TRBJ2-3, with a possible D match to TRBD1 (6 bases). The J call is uncertain, as TRBJ1-5 better fits the DNA end. The CDR3 extends over 14 amino acids. Germline V gives CDR1 SEHNR, CDR2 FQNEAQ (reference sequence). The CDR3 loop reads CASSLGQDTDTQHF. The CDR3 region has the DNA TGTGCCAGCAGCTTAGGACAGGACACAGATACGCAGCATTTT.

The chain has TRBV5-6 and TRBJ1-1; 10 bases align to TRBD1. Germline assignment: CDR1 SGHDT and CDR2 YYEEEE. The CDR3 spans 14 residues. Unmatched junction bases numbered 10, after V lost 3 bases and J lost 11 bases. The CDR3, as DNA: TGTGCCAGCAGCTCCGGGACAGGGGTGCTGAAGGCTTTCTTT. Amino acids: CASSSGTGVLKAFF.

This chain joins TRBV11-2 and TRBJ1-2; D not resolved. Germline V gene sequence: CDR1 SGHAT, CDR2 FQNNGV. This CDR3 contains 17 residues. Between the trimmed V and J ends, which lost 4 bases and 2 bases, there was a span of 20 bases. The CDR3 DNA follows: TGTGCCAGCAGCTCTGACTGGGAAACCCCATCCAACTATGGCTACACCTTC. Translating gives CASSSDWETPSNYGYTF.

The rearrangement uses TRBV7-8 and TRBJ1-1; D unresolved. With 0 bases removed from V and 10 bases from J, the gap between germline ends came to 15 bases. The CDR3 length is 14 residues. Germline V CDR1 and CDR2: SGHVS, FQNEAQ. CDR3 in DNA: TGTGCCAGCAGCTTAGCGGGCGAGACCGGAGGAGCTTTCTTT. Translation gives CASSLAGETGGAFF.